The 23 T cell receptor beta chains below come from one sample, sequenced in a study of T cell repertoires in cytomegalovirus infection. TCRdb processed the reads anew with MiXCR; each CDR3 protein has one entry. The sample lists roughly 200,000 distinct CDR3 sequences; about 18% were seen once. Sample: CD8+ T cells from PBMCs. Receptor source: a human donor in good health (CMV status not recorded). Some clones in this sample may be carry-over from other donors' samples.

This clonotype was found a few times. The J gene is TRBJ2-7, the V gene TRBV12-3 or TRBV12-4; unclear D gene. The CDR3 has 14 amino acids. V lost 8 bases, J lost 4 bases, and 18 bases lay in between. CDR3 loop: CASGPAGISYEQYF. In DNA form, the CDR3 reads TGTGCCAGCGGGCCCGCTGGAATCTCTTACGAGCAGTACTTC.

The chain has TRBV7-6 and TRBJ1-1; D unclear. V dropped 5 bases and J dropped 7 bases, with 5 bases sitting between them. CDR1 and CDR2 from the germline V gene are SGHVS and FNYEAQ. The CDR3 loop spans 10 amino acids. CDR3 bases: TGTGCCAGCAGCGGTCATGAAGCTTTCTTT. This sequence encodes CASSGHEAFF. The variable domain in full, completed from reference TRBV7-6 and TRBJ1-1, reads GAGVSQSPRYKVTKRGQDVALRCDPISGHVSLYWYRQALGQGPEFLTYFNYEAQQDKSGLPNDRFSAERPEGSISTLTIQRTEQRDSAMYRCASSGHEAFFGQGTRLTVV.

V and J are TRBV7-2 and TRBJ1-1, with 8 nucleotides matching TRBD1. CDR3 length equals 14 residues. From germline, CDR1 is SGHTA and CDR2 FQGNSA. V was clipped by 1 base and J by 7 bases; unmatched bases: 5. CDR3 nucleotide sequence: TGTGCCAGCAGCTTAGGCGCCGGGACAGGTGAAGCTTTCTTT. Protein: CASSLGAGTGEAFF.

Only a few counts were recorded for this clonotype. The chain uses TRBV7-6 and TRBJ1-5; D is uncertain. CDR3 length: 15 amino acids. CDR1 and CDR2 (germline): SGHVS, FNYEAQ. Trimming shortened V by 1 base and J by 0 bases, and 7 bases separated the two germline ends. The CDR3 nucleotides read TGTGCCAGCAGCTTAGGACGGTCTAGCAATCAGCCCCAGCATTTT. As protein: CASSLGRSSNQPQHF.

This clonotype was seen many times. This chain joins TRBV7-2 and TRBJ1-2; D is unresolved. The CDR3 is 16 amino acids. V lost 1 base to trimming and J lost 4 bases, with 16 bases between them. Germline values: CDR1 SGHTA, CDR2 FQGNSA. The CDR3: CASSLVKGSLIYGYTF. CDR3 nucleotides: TGTGCCAGCAGCTTAGTGAAAGGTTCCCTTATCTATGGCTACACCTTC.

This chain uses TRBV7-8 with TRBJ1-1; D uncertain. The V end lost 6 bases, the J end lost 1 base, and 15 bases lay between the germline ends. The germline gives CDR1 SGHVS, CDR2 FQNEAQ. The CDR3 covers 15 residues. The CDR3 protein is CASSLRPGKNTEAFF. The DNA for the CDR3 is TGTGCCAGCAGTCTTCGACCCGGGAAGAACACTGAAGCTTTCTTT.

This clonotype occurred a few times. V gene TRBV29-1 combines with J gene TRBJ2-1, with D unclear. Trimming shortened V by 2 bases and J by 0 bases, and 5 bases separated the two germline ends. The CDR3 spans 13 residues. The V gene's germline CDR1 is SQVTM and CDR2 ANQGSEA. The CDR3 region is CSVERSSYNEQFF. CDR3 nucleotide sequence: TGCAGCGTTGAAAGGAGCTCCTACAATGAGCAGTTCTTC.

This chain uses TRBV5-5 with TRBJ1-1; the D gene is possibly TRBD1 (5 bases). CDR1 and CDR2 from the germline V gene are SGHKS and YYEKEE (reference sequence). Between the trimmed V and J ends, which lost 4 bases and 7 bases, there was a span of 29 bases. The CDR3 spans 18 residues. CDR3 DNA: TGTGCCAGCAGCCTACCGGTACCCAGGGTCACGGGGGTAGGTGAAGCTTTCTTT. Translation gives CASSLPVPRVTGVGEAFF.

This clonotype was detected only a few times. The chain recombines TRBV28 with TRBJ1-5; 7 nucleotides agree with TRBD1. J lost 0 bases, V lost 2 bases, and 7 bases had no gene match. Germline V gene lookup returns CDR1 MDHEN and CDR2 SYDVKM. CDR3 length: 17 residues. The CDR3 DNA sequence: TGTGCCAGCAGTTTAAGACAGGGACCTTATAGCAATCAGCCCCAGCATTTT. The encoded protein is CASSLRQGPYSNQPQHF.

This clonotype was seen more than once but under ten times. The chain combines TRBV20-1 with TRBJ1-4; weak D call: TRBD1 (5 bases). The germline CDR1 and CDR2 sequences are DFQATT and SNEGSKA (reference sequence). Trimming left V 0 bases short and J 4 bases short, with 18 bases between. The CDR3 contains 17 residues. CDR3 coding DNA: TGCAGTGCTAGAGATGGAAGTGGGCACAGGAGTAATGAAAAACTGTTTTTT. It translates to CSARDGSGHRSNEKLFF.

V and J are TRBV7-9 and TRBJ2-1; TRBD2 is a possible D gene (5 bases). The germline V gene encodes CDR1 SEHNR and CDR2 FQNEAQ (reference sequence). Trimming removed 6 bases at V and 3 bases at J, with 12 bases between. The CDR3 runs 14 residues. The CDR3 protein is CASSSGNLYNEQFF. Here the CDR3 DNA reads TGTGCCAGCAGTTCCGGGAATCTCTACAATGAGCAGTTCTTC.

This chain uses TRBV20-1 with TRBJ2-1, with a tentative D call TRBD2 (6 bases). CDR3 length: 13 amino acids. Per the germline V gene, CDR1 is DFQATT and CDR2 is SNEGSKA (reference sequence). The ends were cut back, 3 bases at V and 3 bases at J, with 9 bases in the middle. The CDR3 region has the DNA TGCAGTGCTAGTAGACTAGACTACAATGAGCAGTTCTTC. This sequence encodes CSASRLDYNEQFF.

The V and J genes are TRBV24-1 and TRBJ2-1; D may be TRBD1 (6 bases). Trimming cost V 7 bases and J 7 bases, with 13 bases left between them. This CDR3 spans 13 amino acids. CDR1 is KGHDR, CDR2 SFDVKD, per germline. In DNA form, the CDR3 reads TGTGCCACCAGCGAACAGGGTTTGAATGAGCAGTTCTTC. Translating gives CATSEQGLNEQFF.

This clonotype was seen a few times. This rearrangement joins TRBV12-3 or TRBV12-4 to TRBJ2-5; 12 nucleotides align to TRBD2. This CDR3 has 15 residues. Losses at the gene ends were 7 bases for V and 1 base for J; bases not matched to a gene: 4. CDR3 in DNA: TGTGCCAGCAACACGGGACTAGCGGGCCAAGAGACCCAGTACTTC. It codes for CASNTGLAGQETQYF.

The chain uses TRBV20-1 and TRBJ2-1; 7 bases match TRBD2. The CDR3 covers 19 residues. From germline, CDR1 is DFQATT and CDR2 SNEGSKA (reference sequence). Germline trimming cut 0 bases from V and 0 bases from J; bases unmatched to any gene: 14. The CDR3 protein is CSARDPRRLAMGSYNEQFF. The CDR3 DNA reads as TGCAGTGCTAGAGACCCCAGGAGACTAGCCATGGGCTCCTACAATGAGCAGTTCTTC.

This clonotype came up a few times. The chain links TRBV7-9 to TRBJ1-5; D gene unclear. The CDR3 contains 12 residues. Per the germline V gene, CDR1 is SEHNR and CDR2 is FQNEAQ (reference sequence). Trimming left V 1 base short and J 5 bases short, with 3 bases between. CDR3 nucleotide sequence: TGTGCCAGCAGCTTAGAGGATCAGCCCCAGCATTTT. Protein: CASSLEDQPQHF. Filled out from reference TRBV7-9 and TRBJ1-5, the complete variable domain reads DTGVSQNPRHKITKRGQNVTFRCDPISEHNRLYWYRQTLGQGPEFLTYFQNEAQLEKSRLLSDRFSAERPKGSFSTLEIQRTEQGDSAMYLCASSLEDQPQHFGDGTRLSIL.

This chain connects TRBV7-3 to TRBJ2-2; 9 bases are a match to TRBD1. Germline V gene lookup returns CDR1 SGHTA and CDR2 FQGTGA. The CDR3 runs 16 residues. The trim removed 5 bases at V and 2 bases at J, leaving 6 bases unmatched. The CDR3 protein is CASSSRDRVNTGELFF. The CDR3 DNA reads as TGTGCCAGCAGCAGCCGGGACAGGGTAAACACCGGGGAGCTGTTTTTT.

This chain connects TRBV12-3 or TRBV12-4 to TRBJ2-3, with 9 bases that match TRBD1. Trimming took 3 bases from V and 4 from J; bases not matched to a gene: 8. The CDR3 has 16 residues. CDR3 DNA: TGTGCCAGCAGTTTCTCCAGGACAGGGGAGCCAGATACGCAGTATTTT. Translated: CASSFSRTGEPDTQYF.

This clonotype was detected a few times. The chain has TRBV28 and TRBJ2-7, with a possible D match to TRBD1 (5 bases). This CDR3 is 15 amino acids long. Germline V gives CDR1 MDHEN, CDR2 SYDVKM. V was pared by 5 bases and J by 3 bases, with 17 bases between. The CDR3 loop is CASSPTQGTLYEQYF. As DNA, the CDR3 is TGTGCCAGCAGTCCAACCCAGGGTACTCTCTACGAGCAGTACTTC.

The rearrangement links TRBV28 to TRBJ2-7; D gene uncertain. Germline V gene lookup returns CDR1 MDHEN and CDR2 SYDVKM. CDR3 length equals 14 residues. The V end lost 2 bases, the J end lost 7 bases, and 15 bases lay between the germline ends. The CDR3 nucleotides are TGTGCCAGCAGTTTAATTGATGAACTACGAGAGCAGTACTTC. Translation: CASSLIDELREQYF.

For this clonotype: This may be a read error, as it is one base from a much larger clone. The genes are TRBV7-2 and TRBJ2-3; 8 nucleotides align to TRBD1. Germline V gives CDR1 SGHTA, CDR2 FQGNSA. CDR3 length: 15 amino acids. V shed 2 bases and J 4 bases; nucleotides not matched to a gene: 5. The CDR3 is CASSLRTGSSDTQYF. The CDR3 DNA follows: TGTGCCAGCAGCTTAAGGACAGGGAGCTCAGATACGCAGTATTTT.

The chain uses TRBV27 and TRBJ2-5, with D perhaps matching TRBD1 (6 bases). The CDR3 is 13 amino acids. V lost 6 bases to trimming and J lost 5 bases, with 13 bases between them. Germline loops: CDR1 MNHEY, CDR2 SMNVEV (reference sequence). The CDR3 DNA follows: TGTGCCAGCAGGGATGGGACATGGGAGACCCAGTACTTC. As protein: CASRDGTWETQYF.

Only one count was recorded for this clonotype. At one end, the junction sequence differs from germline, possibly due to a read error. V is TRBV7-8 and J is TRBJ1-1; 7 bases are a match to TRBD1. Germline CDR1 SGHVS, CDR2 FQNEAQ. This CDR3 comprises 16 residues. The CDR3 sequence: CASSSRAGGLDTKAFF. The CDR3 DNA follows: TGTGCCAGCAGCTCCCGGGCAGGGGGTCTCGACACTAAAGCTTTCTTT.